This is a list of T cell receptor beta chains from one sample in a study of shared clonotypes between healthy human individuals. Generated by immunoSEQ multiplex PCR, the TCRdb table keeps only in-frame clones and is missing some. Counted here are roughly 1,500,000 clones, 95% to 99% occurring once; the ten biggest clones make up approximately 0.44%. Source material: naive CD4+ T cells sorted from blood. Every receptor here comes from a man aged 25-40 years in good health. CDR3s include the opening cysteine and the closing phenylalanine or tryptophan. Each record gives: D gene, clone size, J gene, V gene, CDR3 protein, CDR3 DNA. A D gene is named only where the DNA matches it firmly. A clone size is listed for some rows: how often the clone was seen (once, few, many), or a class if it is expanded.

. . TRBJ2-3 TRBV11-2 CASSARAGNTDTQYF TGTGCCAGCAGCGCCCGGGCCGGTAACACAGATACGCAGTATTTT
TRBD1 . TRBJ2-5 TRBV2 CAGRTGVGETQYF TGTGCCGGTAGGACAGGGGTCGGAGAGACCCAGTACTTC
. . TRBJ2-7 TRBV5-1 CASSLVQNYEQYF TGCGCCAGCAGCTTGGTTCAGAACTACGAGCAGTACTTC
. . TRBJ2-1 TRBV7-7 CASSLVGGNEQFF TGTGCCAGCAGCTTAGTAGGGGGCAATGAGCAGTTCTTC
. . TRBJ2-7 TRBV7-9 CASRDLGDGYEQYF TGTGCCAGCAGGGATTTGGGGGACGGCTACGAGCAGTACTTC
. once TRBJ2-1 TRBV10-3 CAISVLAGKYNEQFF TGTGCCATCAGTGTTTTGGCAGGGAAATACAATGAGCAGTTCTTC
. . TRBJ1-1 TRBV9 CASSAGDLNTEAFF TGTGCCAGCAGCGCTGGGGATTTGAACACTGAAGCTTTCTTT
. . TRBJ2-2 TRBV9 CASSVFSTTGELFF TGTGCCAGCAGCGTCTTCAGCACCACCGGGGAGCTGTTTTTT
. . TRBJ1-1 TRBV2 CASSDWTVMNTEAFF TGTGCCAGCAGTGATTGGACAGTAATGAACACTGAAGCTTTCTTT
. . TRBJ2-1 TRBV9 CASSVATDRNEQFF TGTGCCAGCAGCGTAGCAACAGACCGCAATGAGCAGTTCTTC
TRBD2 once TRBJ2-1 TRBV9 CASSVTGTSGRRLYNEQFF TGTGCCAGCAGCGTAACCGGGACTAGCGGGAGGCGGCTTTACAATGAGCAGTTCTTC
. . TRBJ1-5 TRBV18 CASSPGQNNQPQHF TGTGCCAGCTCACCGGGGCAGAACAATCAGCCCCAGCATTTT
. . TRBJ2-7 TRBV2 CASSRVGEQYF TGTGCCAGTTCACGAGTTGGCGAGCAGTACTTC
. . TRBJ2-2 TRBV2 CASSARAGELFF TGTGCCAGCAGTGCTAGGGCCGGGGAGCTGTTTTTT
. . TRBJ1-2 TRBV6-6 CASSYEDSYGYTF TGTGCCAGCAGTTACGAGGACAGCTATGGCTACACCTTC
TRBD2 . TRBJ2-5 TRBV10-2 CASRTFGTGKYLAGEETQYF TGCGCCAGCAGAACCTTCGGGACAGGAAAATATCTAGCGGGAGAAGAGACCCAGTACTTC
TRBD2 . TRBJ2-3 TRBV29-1 CGTSLAGGYTDTQYF TGCGGGACTTCCTTAGCGGGAGGTTACACAGATACGCAGTATTTT
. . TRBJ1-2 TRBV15 CATSRVKPNGYTF TGTGCCACCAGCAGAGTTAAGCCCAATGGCTACACCTTC
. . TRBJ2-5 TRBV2 CASSYHTEETQYF TGTGCCAGCAGTTATCACACGGAAGAGACCCAGTACTTC
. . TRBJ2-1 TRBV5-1 CASSATVGSYNEQFF TGCGCCAGCAGCGCCACGGTCGGCTCCTACAATGAGCAGTTCTTC
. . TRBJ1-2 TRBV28 CASSSRGGQRPHYGYTF TGTGCCAGCAGTTCAAGGGGTGGACAGCGTCCGCACTATGGCTACACCTTC
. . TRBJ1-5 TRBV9 CASSVDGLGNQPQHF TGTGCCAGCAGCGTAGACGGGTTGGGGAATCAGCCCCAGCATTTT
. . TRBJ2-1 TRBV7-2 CASSFPSYNEQFF TGTGCCAGCAGCTTTCCCTCCTACAATGAGCAGTTCTTC
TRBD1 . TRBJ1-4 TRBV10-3 CAISKTGENEKLFF TGTGCCATCAGTAAGACAGGGGAAAATGAAAAACTGTTTTTT
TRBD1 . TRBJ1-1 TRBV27 CASRDRGFSEAFF TGTGCCAGCAGGGACAGGGGCTTTTCTGAAGCTTTCTTT
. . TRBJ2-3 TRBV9 CASSVEWGSTDTQYF TGTGCCAGCAGCGTAGAATGGGGTTCCACAGATACGCAGTATTTT
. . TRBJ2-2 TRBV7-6 CASSLAGLYPNTGELFF TGTGCCAGCAGCTTAGCAGGGCTTTACCCCAACACCGGGGAGCTGTTTTTT
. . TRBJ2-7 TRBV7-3 CASSLTQGEQYF TGTGCCAGCAGCTTAACCCAGGGCGAGCAGTACTTC
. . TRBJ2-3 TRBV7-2 CASSFPTKKPDTQYF TGTGCCAGCAGCTTTCCGACAAAAAAACCAGATACGCAGTATTTT
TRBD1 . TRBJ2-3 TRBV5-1 CAVARDRVSDTQYF TGCGCCGTCGCGAGGGACAGGGTCTCAGATACGCAGTATTTT
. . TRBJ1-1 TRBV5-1 CASSPPTGRLMNTEAFF TGCGCCAGCAGCCCCCCTACAGGGCGTCTCATGAACACTGAAGCTTTCTTT
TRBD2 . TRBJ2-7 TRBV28 CASRSVGGLAGSSYEQYF TGTGCCAGCAGAAGTGTGGGGGGCCTAGCGGGCAGCTCCTACGAGCAGTACTTC
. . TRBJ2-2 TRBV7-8 CASSFSGGIIYTGELFF TGTGCCAGCAGCTTTTCGGGGGGCATCATCTACACCGGGGAGCTGTTTTTT
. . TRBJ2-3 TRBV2 CASSTSTDTQYF TGTGCCAGCAGTACTAGCACAGATACGCAGTATTTT
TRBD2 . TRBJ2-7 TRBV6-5 CASSYSSLAGNEQYF TGTGCCAGCAGTTACTCGAGCCTAGCGGGAAACGAGCAGTACTTC
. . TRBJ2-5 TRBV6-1 CASSLNRAGETQYF TGTGCCAGCAGTTTAAACAGGGCAGGGGAGACCCAGTACTTC
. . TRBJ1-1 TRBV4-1 CASSLTTAYNTEAFF TGCGCCAGCAGCCTCACGACAGCCTACAACACTGAAGCTTTCTTT